The 28 T cell receptor beta chains below were found in one sample sequenced in a study of shared clonotypes between healthy human individuals. Sequencing was performed with immunoSEQ multiplex PCR; in TCRdb, only in-frame clones are kept and a portion is missing. Among more than 2 million clones listed, 85% to 95% were seen once. Sequenced: naive CD4+ T cells sorted from blood. Subset of the sample: CD45RA+ positively selected. Receptor source: a man aged 18 to 29 in good health.

This chain joins TRBV4-1 and TRBJ1-5; 7 nucleotides agree with TRBD1. The V gene end was trimmed by 3 bases and the J gene end by 8 bases; junction bases not matched to a gene: 13. This CDR3 has 16 residues. The germline CDR1 and CDR2 sequences are MGHRA and YSYEKL. Here the CDR3 reads CASSHLPPGTVEPQHF. In nucleotides, the CDR3 is TGCGCCAGCAGCCATCTTCCCCCCGGGACAGTGGAGCCCCAGCATTTT.

The V call is TRBV12-5, the J call TRBJ1-6; weak D call: TRBD1 (5 bases). The V end lost 5 bases, the J end lost 8 bases, and 10 bases lay between the germline ends. The CDR3 loop spans 13 amino acids. Germline V gene sequence: CDR1 LGHNT, CDR2 FRNRAP. The CDR3 sequence: CASGQKTDSPLHF. CDR3 nucleotides: TGTGCTAGTGGTCAAAAGACAGATTCACCCCTCCACTTT.

The V gene is TRBV5-4, the J gene TRBJ1-2; D call uncertain. CDR3 size: 14 residues. Germline V gives CDR1 SGHNT, CDR2 YYREEE (reference sequence). V lost 0 bases, J lost 7 bases, and 13 bases lay in between. This CDR3 reads CASSLAGITIGYTF. CDR3 sequence (DNA): TGTGCCAGCAGCTTGGCGGGTATAACTATTGGCTACACCTTC.

The chain is built from TRBV6-4 and TRBJ2-1; 9 bases are a match to TRBD2. CDR3 length equals 20 residues. V lost 0 bases to trimming and J lost 4 bases; unmatched junction nucleotides: 16. Looked up from germline, CDR1 is MRHNA and CDR2 is SNTAGT. CDR3 region: CASSDSYLAGLRISYNEQFF. In DNA, the CDR3 is TGTGCCAGCAGTGACTCGTATCTAGCGGGGTTAAGGATATCATACAATGAGCAGTTCTTC.

V usage is TRBV7-8 and J usage is TRBJ1-6; a possible D gene is TRBD1 (5 bases). CDR3 size: 15 residues. The V end lost 5 bases, the J end lost 8 bases, and 16 bases lay between the germline ends. The germline CDR1 and CDR2 sequences are SGHVS and FQNEAQ. CDR3 DNA sequence: TGTGCCAGCAGCCTCAGATCCCGGGGGGATTCACCCCTCCACTTT. Translating it yields CASSLRSRGDSPLHF.

This CDR3 is CASSLGAGGLYRAQYF. The CDR3 bases are TGTGCCAGCAGCTTAGGGGCGGGAGGCCTTTACAGGGCCCAGTACTTC. The chain has TRBV7-2 and TRBJ2-5, with 8 bases matching TRBD2. V shed 1 base, J shed 9 bases, and the junction held 13 bases outside the gene matches. The CDR3 has 16 residues. CDR1 and CDR2 (germline): SGHTA, FQGNSA. Supplemented by reference TRBV7-2 and TRBJ2-5, the full variable domain reads GAGVSQSPSNKVTEKGKDVELRCDPISGHTALYWYRQSLGQGLEFLIYFQGNSAPDKSGLPSDRFSAERTGGSVSTLTIQRTQQEDSAVYLCASSLGAGGLYRAQYFGPGTRLLVL.

The J gene is TRBJ1-5, the V gene TRBV30; TRBD1 is a possible D gene (6 bases). V gave up 3 bases and J gave up 6 bases, with 15 bases separating them. This CDR3 region has 14 residues. CDR1 and CDR2 (germline): GTSNPN, SVGIG (reference sequence). Here the CDR3 reads CAWRETGVSQPQHF. The CDR3 DNA reads TGTGCCTGGAGAGAGACAGGCGTTAGTCAGCCCCAGCATTTT.

This clone was observed once. This rearrangement joins TRBV7-2 to TRBJ1-1; D not resolved. V was clipped by 4 bases and J by 4 bases, with 10 bases between them. Germline assignment: CDR1 SGHTA and CDR2 FQGNSA. This CDR3 region has 13 residues. The DNA of the CDR3 is TGTGCCAGCAGCTCGGACTTGGGCACTGAAGCTTTCTTT. This gives the protein CASSSDLGTEAFF. Supplemented by reference TRBV7-2 and TRBJ1-1, the full variable domain reads GAGVSQSPSNKVTEKGKDVELRCDPISGHTALYWYRQSLGQGLEFLIYFQGNSAPDKSGLPSDRFSAERTGGSVSTLTIQRTQQEDSAVYLCASSSDLGTEAFFGQGTRLTVV.

This sequence joins TRBV4-1 and TRBJ1-1, with a possible D match to TRBD1 (5 bases). This CDR3 is 17 amino acids long. The germline V gene encodes CDR1 MGHRA and CDR2 YSYEKL. The V end lost 0 bases, the J end lost 0 bases, and 14 bases lay between the germline ends. The CDR3 DNA reads as TGCGCCAGCAGCCAAGATCCCTGGGGGGGTATGAACACTGAAGCTTTCTTT. It codes for CASSQDPWGGMNTEAFF.

This rearrangement joins TRBV7-2 to TRBJ2-1; D tentatively fits TRBD1 or TRBD2 (6 bases each). The germline V and J ends were trimmed by 5 bases and 6 bases, with 20 bases remaining between them. The CDR3 totals 16 residues. Per germline, CDR1 SGHTA and CDR2 FQGNSA. In nucleotides, the CDR3 is TGTGCCAGCAGCCCTGGGGGCCCAGCCGGGGGCAATGAGCAGTTCTTC. Translation: CASSPGGPAGGNEQFF.

The chain joins TRBV6-4 to TRBJ2-5, with TRBD2 as a possible D gene (5 bases). The germline gives CDR1 MRHNA, CDR2 SNTAGT. The CDR3 is 15 residues long. The ends were cut back, 0 bases at V and 3 bases at J, with 11 bases in the middle. The CDR3 DNA sequence: TGTGCCAGCAGTGACTCGTCCTTGCGGGAAGAGACCCAGTACTTC. It is translated as CASSDSSLREETQYF.

The chain has TRBV7-2 and TRBJ2-6, with D unresolved. Germline V lookup: CDR1 SGHTA, CDR2 FQGNSA. This CDR3 spans 16 amino acids. Trimming took 0 bases from V and 1 from J, leaving 7 bases between them. The CDR3 loop reads CASSLAARSGANVLTF. The CDR3 DNA reads as TGTGCCAGCAGCTTAGCGGCGAGGTCTGGGGCCAACGTCCTGACTTTC.

The chain joins TRBV6-6 to TRBJ2-5; either TRBD1 or TRBD2 may fit D (7 bases each). Trimming removed 2 bases from V and 6 bases from J, with 16 bases in between. There are 15 residues in the CDR3. CDR1 and CDR2 from the germline V gene are MNHNY and SVGAGI (reference sequence). DNA of the CDR3: TGTGCCAGCAGTTACGGCAGGGGGGGCGAAAAGACCCAGTACTTC. It is translated as CASSYGRGGEKTQYF.

The chain employs TRBV6-1 and TRBJ2-2; no definite D call. Trimming took 6 bases from V and 0 from J, leaving 5 bases between them. Germline V gives CDR1 MNHNS, CDR2 SASEGT. The CDR3 has 13 residues. CDR3 sequence: CASRVSNTGELFF. CDR3 DNA: TGTGCCAGCAGGGTTTCGAACACCGGGGAGCTGTTTTTT.

CDR3 sequence reads: CASSLGHALGTEAFF. The CDR3 coding sequence is TGCGCCAGCAGCTTGGGACACGCTCTTGGCACTGAAGCTTTCTTT. This chain joins TRBV5-1 and TRBJ1-1; D ambiguous. This CDR3 region has 15 residues. Germline V lookup: CDR1 SGHRS, CDR2 YFSETQ. V gave up 0 bases and J gave up 4 bases, with 13 bases separating them.

The V call is TRBV29-1, the J call TRBJ1-1, with unresolved D. The V end was cut by 1 base, the J end by 0 bases, with 6 bases between. The CDR3 contains 13 residues. Germline CDR1 is SQVTM and CDR2 is ANQGSEA. The CDR3 is CSVEVSMNTEAFF. The CDR3 DNA reads TGCAGCGTTGAAGTTTCCATGAACACTGAAGCTTTCTTT.

This clone was counted between two and nine times. The chain has TRBV7-9 and TRBJ1-6; weak D call: TRBD1 (6 bases). V gave up 5 bases and J gave up 13 bases, with 18 bases separating them. The CDR3 is made up of 14 amino acids. Germline values: CDR1 SEHNR, CDR2 FQNEAQ (reference sequence). The CDR3 DNA reads TGTGCCAGCAGCCCGAAAGCAGGGGTTTCCCCCCTCCACTTT. Amino acid sequence: CASSPKAGVSPLHF.

The J gene is TRBJ2-7, the V gene TRBV7-2, with no clear D. V shed 3 bases and J shed 7 bases, with 7 bases lying between them. Germline loops: CDR1 SGHTA, CDR2 FQGNSA. The CDR3 has 11 residues. The chain's CDR3 is CASSFRGEQYF. The CDR3 bases are TGTGCCAGCAGCTTTCGTGGGGAGCAGTACTTC.

The chain employs TRBV6-4 and TRBJ2-1, with a weak D call TRBD1 (6 bases). CDR1 MRHNA and CDR2 SNTAGT come from the germline V gene. There are 16 residues in the CDR3. V was pared by 0 bases and J by 0 bases, with 9 bases between. As DNA, the CDR3 is TGTGCCAGCAGTGACTCTACAGGGAGCTCCTACAATGAGCAGTTCTTC. Protein product: CASSDSTGSSYNEQFF.

V and J are TRBV28 and TRBJ2-3, with TRBD2 matching over 9 bases. This CDR3 has 16 amino acids. V lost 5 bases, J lost 5 bases, and 11 bases stayed unmatched. Germline CDR1 and CDR2: MDHEN and SYDVKM. In DNA, the CDR3 is TGTGCCAGCAGTACTGGCGGGGGGGCGGTCGGAGATACGCAGTATTTT. Its translation: CASSTGGGAVGDTQYF.

This clone was observed a single time. The genes are TRBV28 and TRBJ1-1, with D unclear. V lost 8 bases and J 4 bases, leaving 23 bases between the germline ends. From germline, CDR1 is MDHEN and CDR2 SYDVKM. This CDR3 is 16 amino acids long. CDR3 sequence (DNA): TGTGCCAGCCATGAGGTCCTGTCCGGCCTCGCCACTGAAGCTTTCTTT. Its translation: CASHEVLSGLATEAFF.

The chain is built from TRBV29-1 and TRBJ2-3; 9 bases are a match to TRBD1. The CDR3 is 15 amino acids. In germline, CDR1 is SQVTM, CDR2 ANQGSEA. Germline trimming cut 5 bases from V and 6 bases from J; bases unmatched to any gene: 12. CDR3 nucleotides: TGCAGCGTTAGCCTCCGGGACAGGGTCTCGGATACGCAGTATTTT. It yields the protein CSVSLRDRVSDTQYF.

The gene calls are TRBV30 and TRBJ2-5; D ambiguous. V lost 0 bases and J lost 4, with 9 bases in between. Looked up from germline, CDR1 is GTSNPN and CDR2 is SVGIG (reference sequence). This CDR3 comprises 13 residues. As DNA, the CDR3 is TGTGCCTGGAGTGTAAAGCAGACAGAGACCCAGTACTTC. Translated, it gives CAWSVKQTETQYF.

V and J are TRBV7-2 and TRBJ2-1; D remains unclear. Looked up from germline, CDR1 is SGHTA and CDR2 is FQGNSA. The CDR3 sequence is 13 residues long. Trimming removed 4 bases from V and 5 bases from J, with 9 bases in between. The CDR3 spells CASSSFGDNEQFF. The CDR3 DNA reads TGTGCCAGCAGCTCCTTTGGGGACAATGAGCAGTTCTTC.

This sequence joins TRBV9 and TRBJ2-7; 7 positions agree with TRBD2. The V and J ends lost 0 bases and 5 bases, in that order; junction bases with no gene match: 8. CDR3 length equals 15 residues. The V gene's germline CDR1 is SGDLS and CDR2 YYNGEE. CDR3 residues: CASSVDEGTSDEQYF. The CDR3 nucleotides read TGTGCCAGCAGCGTAGATGAGGGCACTAGCGACGAGCAGTACTTC.

This chain joins TRBV5-1 and TRBJ2-3; 12 bases line up with TRBD1. The CDR3 is 17 residues long. The germline CDR1 and CDR2 sequences are SGHRS and YFSETQ. V lost 3 bases and J lost 5; bases outside the gene matches: 10. Here the CDR3 DNA reads TGCGCCAGCAGCTGGGACAGGGGGCGCGTTCTAGGAGATACGCAGTATTTT. Residues: CASSWDRGRVLGDTQYF.

The chain carries TRBV19 and TRBJ1-2; 7 nucleotides align to TRBD1. The trim removed 4 bases at V and 2 bases at J, leaving 4 bases unmatched. This CDR3 comprises 14 residues. Germline V gives CDR1 LNHDA, CDR2 SQIVND (reference sequence). The CDR3 region has the DNA TGTGCCAGTAGTACGACGGGACAGAACTATGGCTACACCTTC. This gives the protein CASSTTGQNYGYTF.

This chain connects TRBV2 to TRBJ1-1; perhaps TRBD1 as D (5 bases). V shed 4 bases and J shed 4 bases, with 13 bases lying between them. Germline CDR1 and CDR2: SNHLY and FYNNEI. CDR3 size: 14 residues. CDR3 protein: CASSAMGVSTEAFF. CDR3 DNA sequence: TGTGCCAGCAGTGCAATGGGGGTTAGCACTGAAGCTTTCTTT.